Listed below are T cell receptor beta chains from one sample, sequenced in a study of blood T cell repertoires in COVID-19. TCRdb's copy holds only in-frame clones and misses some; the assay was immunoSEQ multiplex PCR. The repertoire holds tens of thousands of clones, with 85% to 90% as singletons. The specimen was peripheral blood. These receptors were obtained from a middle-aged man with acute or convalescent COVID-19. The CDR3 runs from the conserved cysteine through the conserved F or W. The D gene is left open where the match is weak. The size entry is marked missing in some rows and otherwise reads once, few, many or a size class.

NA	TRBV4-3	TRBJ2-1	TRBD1	CASSQGTGGYEQFF	TGCGCCAGCAGCCAAGGGACAGGGGGCTATGAGCAGTTCTTC
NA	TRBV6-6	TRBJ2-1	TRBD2	CASTHILAGGNNEQFF	TGTGCCAGCACCCATATACTAGCGGGAGGGAACAATGAGCAGTTCTTC
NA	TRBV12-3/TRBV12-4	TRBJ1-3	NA	CASSLRSGNTIYF	TGTGCCAGCAGTTTGAGATCTGGAAACACCATATATTTT
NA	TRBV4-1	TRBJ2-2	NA	CASSQPQGLGTGELFF	TGCGCCAGCAGCCAACCCCAGGGGCTCGGCACCGGGGAGCTGTTTTTT
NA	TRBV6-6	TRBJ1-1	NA	CASSYSIGVENTEAFF	TGTGCCAGCAGTTACTCGATCGGGGTAGAGAACACTGAAGCTTTCTTT
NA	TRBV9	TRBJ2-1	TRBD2	CASSVDRLAGSSYNEQFF	TGTGCCAGCAGCGTAGACCGACTAGCGGGTAGCTCCTACAATGAGCAGTTCTTC
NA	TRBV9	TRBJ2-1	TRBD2	CASSVLAGYNEQFF	TGTGCCAGCAGCGTATTAGCGGGGTACAATGAGCAGTTCTTC
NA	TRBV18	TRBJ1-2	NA	CASSPDSNYGYTF	TGTGCCAGCTCACCCGACAGTAACTATGGCTACACCTTC
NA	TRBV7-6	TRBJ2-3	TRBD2	CASSFGREGVIDTQYF	TGTGCCAGCAGCTTCGGGCGGGAGGGAGTTATAGATACGCAGTATTTT
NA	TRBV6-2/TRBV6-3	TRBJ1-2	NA	CASSYGSRQGNYGYTF	TGTGCCAGCAGTTATGGATCGCGGCAGGGGAACTATGGCTACACCTTC
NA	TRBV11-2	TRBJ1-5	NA	CASSSNQGLPQHF	TGTGCCAGCAGCTCCAACCAGGGGTTGCCCCAGCATTTT
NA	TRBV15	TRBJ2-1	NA	CATSRVVTANEQFF	TGTGCCACCAGCAGAGTGGTAACAGCCAATGAGCAGTTCTTC
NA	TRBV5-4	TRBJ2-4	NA	CASSLIINRETKNIQYF	TGTGCCAGCAGCTTAATAATAAACAGGGAGACCAAAAACATTCAGTACTTC
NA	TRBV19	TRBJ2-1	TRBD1	CASSTQGSYSYNEQFF	TGTGCCAGTAGTACACAGGGGTCTTACTCCTACAATGAGCAGTTCTTC
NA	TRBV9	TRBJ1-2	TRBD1	CASSIGTGGGGYTF	TGTGCCAGCAGCATAGGGACAGGGGGCGGTGGCTACACCTTC
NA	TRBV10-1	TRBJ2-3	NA	CAGGDTQYF	TGCGCCGGCGGAGATACGCAGTATTTT
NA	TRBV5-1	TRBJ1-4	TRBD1	CASSLPKSGTGDPFEKLFF	TGCGCCAGCAGCTTGCCAAAGTCCGGGACAGGGGATCCCTTTGAAAAACTGTTTTTT
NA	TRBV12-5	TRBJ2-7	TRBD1	CASGLGTGTGSPYEQYF	TGTGCTAGTGGTTTGGGGACCGGGACAGGGTCTCCCTACGAGCAGTACTTC
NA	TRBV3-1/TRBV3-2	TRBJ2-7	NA	CASSQSRSSLEQYF	TGTGCCAGCAGCCAAAGCCGTAGCTCCCTCGAGCAGTACTTC
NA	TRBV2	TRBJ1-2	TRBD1	CASRSRDRGYGYTF	TGTGCCAGCAGATCCCGGGACAGGGGATATGGCTACACCTTC
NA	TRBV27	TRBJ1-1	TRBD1	CASSLRPGGSTEAFF	TGTGCCAGCAGCCTCCGTCCAGGGGGCTCCACTGAAGCTTTCTTT
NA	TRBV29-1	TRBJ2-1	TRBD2	CSVRASGTRWIF	TGCAGCGTTCGGGCTAGCGGGACCCGGTGGATCTTC
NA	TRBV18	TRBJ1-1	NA	CASSRRDLNTEAFF	TGTGCCAGCTCACGCAGGGATCTGAACACTGAAGCTTTCTTT
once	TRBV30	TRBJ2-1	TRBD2	CAWEPSGVNEQFF	TGTGCCTGGGAGCCTAGCGGGGTCAATGAGCAGTTCTTC